Listed below are T cell receptor beta chains from one sample, sequenced in a study of blood T cell repertoires in COVID-19. The table came from immunoSEQ multiplex PCR; TCRdb's copy has only in-frame clones and leaves some out. The data hold about 59,000 clones, with about nine tenths observed a single time. The material sequenced was peripheral blood. The receptor source for this set is a human donor in a cohort sampled during active COVID-19. Both conserved end residues are part of each CDR3. D genes are given only for firm matches. The listing skips clone size in some rows; elsewhere it reads once, few, many or a size class.

TRBV15,TRBJ2-2,TRBD1,NA,TGTGCCACCAGCGGGGGACAGGGGAACACCGGGGAGCTGTTTTTT,CATSGGQGNTGELFF
TRBV9,TRBJ2-3,TRBD2,NA,TGTGCCAGCAGCGTCCTAGCGGGGGGGTCCTCAGATACGCAGTATTTT,CASSVLAGGSSDTQYF
TRBV30,TRBJ2-1,TRBD2,NA,TGTGCCTGGAGTGGACTAGCGGTTAACAATGAGCAGTTCTTC,CAWSGLAVNNEQFF
TRBV14,TRBJ2-3,NA,NA,TGTGCCAGCAGCCAAGATGCCCCGACTGTCATGAGCACAGATACGCAGTATTTT,CASSQDAPTVMSTDTQYF
TRBV6-2/TRBV6-3,TRBJ2-5,TRBD2,NA,TGTGCCAGCAGTTACGGTTTGACTAGCGGGGGTCAAGAGACCCAGTACTTC,CASSYGLTSGGQETQYF
TRBV27,TRBJ2-7,TRBD2,NA,TGTGCCAGCAGTTTATCCGTGGGGGGGGTTGAATTGAACTTC,CASSLSVGGVELNF
TRBV7-6,TRBJ1-4,TRBD1,NA,TGTGCCAGCAGCCCCACAGGGGATAATGAAAAACTGTTTTTT,CASSPTGDNEKLFF
TRBV4-2,TRBJ2-7,TRBD2,NA,TGTGCCAGCAGCCGGGACTACTCCTACGAGCAGTACTTC,CASSRDYSYEQYF
TRBV5-1,TRBJ2-1,TRBD2,NA,TGCGCCAGCAGCTTACTACTAGCGGGATTCTACAATGAGCAGTTCTTC,CASSLLLAGFYNEQFF
TRBV27,TRBJ1-3,NA,NA,TGTGCCAGCAGTTTTACAGGGGGAAACACCATATATTTT,CASSFTGGNTIYF
TRBV2,TRBJ2-7,TRBD1,NA,TGTGCCAGCAGTGGGACAGGGGTCCCCTACGAGCAGTACTTC,CASSGTGVPYEQYF
TRBV3-1/TRBV3-2,TRBJ2-3,NA,once,TGTGCCAGCAGCCAAGCGGATACGCAGTATTTT,CASSQADTQYF
TRBV28,TRBJ2-4,NA,NA,TGTGCCAGCAGACCCTCTCCTAGGGGTACCTTTCAGTACTTC,CASRPSPRGTFQYF
TRBV11-2,TRBJ2-3,NA,NA,TGTGCCAGCAGCCCAGCGGTTAGCACAGATACGCAGTATTTT,CASSPAVSTDTQYF
TRBV5-1,TRBJ2-1,TRBD2,NA,TGCGCCAGCAGCTCTGGGACTAGCGGAGTGGAGTGGCAGTTCTTC,CASSSGTSGVEWQFF
TRBV19,TRBJ2-1,TRBD1,NA,TGTGCCAGTAGTCGAAGAGGGGGCGCTGGGAATGAGCAGTTCTTC,CASSRRGGAGNEQFF
TRBV13,TRBJ1-1,NA,NA,TGTGCCAGCAGCTTAGGGCGGGTCCCGAACACTGAAGCTTTCTTT,CASSLGRVPNTEAFF
TRBV5-1,TRBJ1-1,TRBD1,NA,TGCGCCAGCAGCTCAGACAGGGCCACTGAAGCTTTCTTT,CASSSDRATEAFF
TRBV19,TRBJ1-2,NA,NA,TGTGCCAGTAGTATAGATATCAGGGGAACTCGTGGCTACACCTTC,CASSIDIRGTRGYTF
TRBV19,TRBJ2-7,TRBD1,NA,TGTGCCAGTGGAGACAGGGGTTCGTACGAGCAGTACTTC,CASGDRGSYEQYF
TRBV5-1,TRBJ2-2,TRBD2,NA,TGCGCCACTACTAGCGGGCACACCGGGGAGCTGTTTTTT,CATTSGHTGELFF
TRBV5-1,TRBJ2-3,TRBD2,NA,TGCGCCAGCAGCTTGACTAGCGCCCTCACAGATACGCAGTATTTT,CASSLTSALTDTQYF
TRBV13,TRBJ2-2,TRBD2,NA,TGTGCCAGCAGCCCTCAGGTAGCGGATCTCGGAGCGGGAGGGCCGTTTACCGGGGAGCTGTTTTTT,CASSPQVADLGAGGPFTGELFF
TRBV11-2,TRBJ2-5,TRBD2,NA,TGTGCCAGCAGCCGCGGTCGGGTGGGGGGGGAAGAGACCCAGTACTTC,CASSRGRVGGEETQYF
TRBV5-1,TRBJ2-7,TRBD1,NA,TGCGCCAGCAGTAGGCAGGCAGGGGGCCGCGAGCAGTACTTC,CASSRQAGGREQYF
TRBV25-1,TRBJ2-5,NA,NA,TGTGCCAGCAGCCCAGGGGCCGAGACCCAGTACTTC,CASSPGAETQYF
TRBV30,TRBJ2-5,NA,once,TGTGCCTGGAAGCTTAGTTTCGGAGAGACCCAGTACTTC,CAWKLSFGETQYF
TRBV5-1,TRBJ1-1,NA,NA,TGCGCCAGCAGCTTTGAACGGGTTAACACTGAAGCTTTCTTT,CASSFERVNTEAFF
TRBV18,TRBJ2-2,TRBD2,NA,TGTGCCAGCTCACCACTCGCGGGAGCTGATCCCGGGGAGCTGTTTTTT,CASSPLAGADPGELFF
TRBV19,TRBJ1-2,NA,once,TGTGCCAGTAGCCCAAGGCTGGACAGAGGTGGCTACACCTTC,CASSPRLDRGGYTF
TRBV12-5,TRBJ1-5,NA,few,TGTGCTAGTGGTTTGGGGGAGGGTAATCAGCCCCAGCATTTT,CASGLGEGNQPQHF
TRBV28,TRBJ1-2,NA,NA,TGTGCCAGCAGAGAAACAGGAAACTATGGCTACACCTTC,CASRETGNYGYTF
TRBV9,TRBJ1-1,NA,NA,TGTGCCAGCAGCGCACAGGGCTTGAACACTGAAGCTTTCTTT,CASSAQGLNTEAFF
TRBV19,TRBJ1-1,NA,NA,TGTGCCAGTAGTATTCGGGCGGGCCTGAACACTGAAGCTTTCTTT,CASSIRAGLNTEAFF
TRBV15,TRBJ1-4,NA,NA,TGTGCCACCAGCAGAGTATTTTGGCAAGATGAAAAACTGTTTTTT,CATSRVFWQDEKLFF
TRBV6-5,TRBJ1-2,NA,NA,TGTGCCAGCAGCCTAGGGGTCCTTTCATATGGCTACACCTTC,CASSLGVLSYGYTF
TRBV19,TRBJ2-3,NA,NA,TGTGCCAGTAAGTCACGGGGAGGCAGCACAGATACGCAGTATTTT,CASKSRGGSTDTQYF
TRBV5-1,TRBJ2-6,NA,NA,TGCGCCAGCAGCTACGGGAACTCTGGGGCCAACGTCCTGACTTTC,CASSYGNSGANVLTF
TRBV7-7,TRBJ2-2,TRBD2,NA,TGTGCTAGCAGCCCGGGACTAGCGGGGGGGCCTGGCGGGGAGCTGTTTTTT,CASSPGLAGGPGGELFF
TRBV13,TRBJ1-4,NA,few,TGTGCCAGCAGCTTAGGGGGGAGGGAAAAACTGTTTTTT,CASSLGGREKLFF
TRBV28,TRBJ1-2,NA,NA,TGTGCCGGAGGGGCTTCGGGTAGGGGCTACACCTTC,CAGGASGRGYTF
TRBV6-5,TRBJ1-6,NA,NA,TGTGCCAGCAGCCATGGCCTGGAGGATTCACCCCTCCACTTT,CASSHGLEDSPLHF
TRBV12-3/TRBV12-4,TRBJ1-3,NA,NA,TGTGCCAGCAGTTTAACGCAGGGAAACACCATATATTTT,CASSLTQGNTIYF